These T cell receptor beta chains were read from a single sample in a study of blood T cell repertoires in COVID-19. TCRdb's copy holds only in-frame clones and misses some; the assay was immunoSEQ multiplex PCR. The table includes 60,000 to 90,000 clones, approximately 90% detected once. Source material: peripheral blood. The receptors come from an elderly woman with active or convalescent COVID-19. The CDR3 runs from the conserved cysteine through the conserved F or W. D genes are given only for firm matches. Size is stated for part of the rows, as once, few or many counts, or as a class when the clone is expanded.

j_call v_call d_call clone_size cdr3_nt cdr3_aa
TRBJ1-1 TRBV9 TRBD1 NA TGTGCCAGCAGCTCCGGGCCTCACCCACGACAGGGGGACACTGAAGCTTTCTTT CASSSGPHPRQGDTEAFF
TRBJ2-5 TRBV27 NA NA TGTGCCAGCAGTAACGCGGGCCAAGAGACCCAGTACTTC CASSNAGQETQYF
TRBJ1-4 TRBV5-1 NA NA TGCGCCAGCAGCTTGTTCAGGGGTGCTAATGAAAAACTGTTTTTT CASSLFRGANEKLFF
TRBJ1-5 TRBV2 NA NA TGTGCCAGCAGTACACAGGGAATGGGCAATCAGCCCCAGCATTTT CASSTQGMGNQPQHF
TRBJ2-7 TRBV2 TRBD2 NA TGTGCCACCCACCCAGCCCACCGGACTAGCGGGATGCCCCGCGGGGGGGGGCAGTACTTC CATHPAHRTSGMPRGGGQYF
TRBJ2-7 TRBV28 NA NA TGTGCCAGCAGTTCCTTGAGGCGGCAGAGCTCCTACGAGCAGTACTTC CASSSLRRQSSYEQYF
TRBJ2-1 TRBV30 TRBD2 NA TGTGCCTGGAGACTGTCGGGGGGGAGCTCCTACAATGAGCAGTTCTTC CAWRLSGGSSYNEQFF
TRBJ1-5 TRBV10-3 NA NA TGTGCCATCAGTAGCCGCAATCAGCCCCAGCATTTT CAISSRNQPQHF
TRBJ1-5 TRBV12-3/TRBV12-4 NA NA TGTGCCAGCAGTGGACAGCTCAATCAGCCCCAGCATTTT CASSGQLNQPQHF
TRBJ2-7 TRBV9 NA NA TGTGCCAGCAGCCTCGTGGAGGGCAGGAGGGTAATTTTC CASSLVEGRRVIF
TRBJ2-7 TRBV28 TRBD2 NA TGTGCCAGCCGCGCGGGGGGGATAGGCGTCTCCCACGAGCAGTACTTC CASRAGGIGVSHEQYF
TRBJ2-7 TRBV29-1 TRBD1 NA TGCAGCGTCAAGACCGGGACAGGGAAATCCCCCTACGAGCAGTACTTC CSVKTGTGKSPYEQYF
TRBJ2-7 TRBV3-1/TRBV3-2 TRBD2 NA TGTGCCAGCAGCCAAGTGGCCCCTAGCGGGAGGTTCTCCTACGAGCAGTACTTC CASSQVAPSGRFSYEQYF
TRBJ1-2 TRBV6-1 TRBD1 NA TGTGCCAGCAGTGAGCAGCCAGGGGGATACTATGGCTACACCTTC CASSEQPGGYYGYTF
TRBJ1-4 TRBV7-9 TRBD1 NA TGTGCCAGCAGCCCGGACAGGTATAATGAAAAACTGTTTTTT CASSPDRYNEKLFF
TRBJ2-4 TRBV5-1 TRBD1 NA TGCGCCAGCAGCTTGCCGGGACAGGGACGACTAGCCAAAAACATTCAGTACTTC CASSLPGQGRLAKNIQYF
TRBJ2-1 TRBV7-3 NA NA TGTGCCAGCAGCCCATCGGGACTTCATGAGCAGTTCTTC CASSPSGLHEQFF
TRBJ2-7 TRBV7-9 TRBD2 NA TGTGCCAGCAGCCCACTAGCGGGGGGCTACGAGCAGTACTTC CASSPLAGGYEQYF
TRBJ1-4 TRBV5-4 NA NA TGTGCCAGCAGCTTGGGCAGGGTAGGATCGGGAACTAATGAAAAACTGTTTTTT CASSLGRVGSGTNEKLFF
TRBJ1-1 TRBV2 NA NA TGTGCCAGCAGTTACAGGGACATGAACACTGAAGCTTTCTTT CASSYRDMNTEAFF
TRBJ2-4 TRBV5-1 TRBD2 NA TGCGCCAGCGAGCAAGGCGGGAGAGCCAAAAACATTCAGTACTTC CASEQGGRAKNIQYF
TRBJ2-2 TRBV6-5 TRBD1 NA TGTGCCAGCAGGCGACAGGGAACGAACACCGGGGAGCTGTTTTTT CASRRQGTNTGELFF
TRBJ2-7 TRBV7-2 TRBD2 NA TGTGCCAGCAGCTTACGTTGGACTAGCGGGAGGGAGCAGTACTTC CASSLRWTSGREQYF
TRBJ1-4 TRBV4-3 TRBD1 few TGCGCCAGCAGCCCCGGGACAGGGGTAGGGGAAAAACTGTTTTTT CASSPGTGVGEKLFF
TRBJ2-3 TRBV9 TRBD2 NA TGTGCCAGCAGCGTAGTCGCGGGGGGCACTGATACGCAGTATTTT CASSVVAGGTDTQYF
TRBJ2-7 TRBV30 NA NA TGTGCCTGGAGTGTACTCGGGGGCTACGAGCAGTACTTC CAWSVLGGYEQYF
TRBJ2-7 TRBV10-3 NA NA TGTGCCATCAGAGAACCCATTCAGGGTCCCTACGAGCAGTACTTC CAIREPIQGPYEQYF
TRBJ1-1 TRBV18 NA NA TGTGCCAGCTCACCAACTATGAACACTGAAGCTTTCTTT CASSPTMNTEAFF
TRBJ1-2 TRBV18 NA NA TGTGCCAGCTCAGAACAGGGTACCTTGAACTATGGCTACACCTTC CASSEQGTLNYGYTF
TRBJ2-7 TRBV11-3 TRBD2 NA TGTGCCACCCACCCCGGGGGGTTGCAGTACTTC CATHPGGLQYF
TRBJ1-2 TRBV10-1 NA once TGCGCCAGCAGTGAACAGCAGAACTATGGCTACACCTTC CASSEQQNYGYTF